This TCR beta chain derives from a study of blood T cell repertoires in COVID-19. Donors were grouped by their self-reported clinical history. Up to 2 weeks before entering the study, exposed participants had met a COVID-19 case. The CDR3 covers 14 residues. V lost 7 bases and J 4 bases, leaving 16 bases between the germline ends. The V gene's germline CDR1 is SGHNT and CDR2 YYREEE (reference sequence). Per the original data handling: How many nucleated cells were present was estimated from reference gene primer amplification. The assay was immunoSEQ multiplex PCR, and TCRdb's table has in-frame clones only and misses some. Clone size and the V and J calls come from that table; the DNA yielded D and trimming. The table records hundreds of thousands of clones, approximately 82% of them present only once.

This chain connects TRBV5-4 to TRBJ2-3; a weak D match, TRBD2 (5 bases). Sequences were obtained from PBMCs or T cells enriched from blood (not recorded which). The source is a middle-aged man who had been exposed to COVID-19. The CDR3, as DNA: TGTGCCAGCGGCCTCGGTAGGAGGTCAGATACGCAGTATTTT. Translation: CASGLGRRSDTQYF.